These T cell receptor beta chains were read from a single sample in a study of shared clonotypes between healthy human individuals. TCRdb's copy holds only in-frame clones and misses some; the assay was immunoSEQ multiplex PCR. The repertoire has a few million clones, around 92% of them found once; the top ten carry approximately 0.39%. Input material: naive CD4+ T cells from PBMCs. The receptor set was obtained from a young man in good health. Some clones in this sample may be carry-over from other donors' samples. The CDR3 runs from the conserved cysteine through the conserved F or W. The D gene is left open where the match is weak. Size values are once, few and many counts, or a class for expanded clones, and some rows have none.

d_gene: .
v_gene: TRBV7-9
j_gene: TRBJ2-5
abundance: .
CDR3nt: TGTGCCAGCAGTCGACCCCAACGGGGCCAGTACTTC
CDR3aa: CASSRPQRGQYF

d_gene: TRBD2
v_gene: TRBV7-3
j_gene: TRBJ2-2
abundance: .
CDR3nt: TGTGCCAGCAGCTTAACGAGAACTAGCGGAGCCGGGGAGCTGTTTTTT
CDR3aa: CASSLTRTSGAGELFF

d_gene: .
v_gene: TRBV5-1
j_gene: TRBJ1-2
abundance: .
CDR3nt: TGCGCCAGCAGCGTCGCAGTCTCCTCTCCCGGGTACTTC
CDR3aa: CASSVAVSSPGYF

d_gene: .
v_gene: TRBV28
j_gene: TRBJ1-1
abundance: .
CDR3nt: TGTGCCAGCAGCCAGCCCGGGGCACCGGCTTTCTTT
CDR3aa: CASSQPGAPAFF

d_gene: .
v_gene: TRBV10-3
j_gene: TRBJ2-5
abundance: .
CDR3nt: TGTGCCATCAGTGGGAGCCAGGGTCGGGAGACCCAGTACTTC
CDR3aa: CAISGSQGRETQYF

d_gene: TRBD2
v_gene: TRBV9
j_gene: TRBJ2-1
abundance: .
CDR3nt: TGTGCCAGCAGCCCCCGGCTAGCGGGAGGGAATGAGCAGTTCTTC
CDR3aa: CASSPRLAGGNEQFF

d_gene: .
v_gene: TRBV11-2
j_gene: TRBJ2-7
abundance: .
CDR3nt: TGTGCCAGCAGCTTAGTCGACAGGCTCACCCACGAGCAGTACTTC
CDR3aa: CASSLVDRLTHEQYF

d_gene: .
v_gene: TRBV7-8
j_gene: TRBJ2-5
abundance: .
CDR3nt: TGTGCCAGCAGCCCTAGGACGAGGGCGGAGACCCAGTACTTC
CDR3aa: CASSPRTRAETQYF

d_gene: .
v_gene: TRBV27
j_gene: TRBJ2-2
abundance: .
CDR3nt: TGTGCCAGCAGTCGACAGTGGAACACCGGGGAGCTGTTTTTT
CDR3aa: CASSRQWNTGELFF

d_gene: .
v_gene: TRBV5-6
j_gene: TRBJ2-5
abundance: .
CDR3nt: TGTGCCAGCAGCTTAAACGGGGCAGAGACCCAGTACTTC
CDR3aa: CASSLNGAETQYF

d_gene: .
v_gene: TRBV5-1
j_gene: TRBJ2-6
abundance: .
CDR3nt: TGCGCCAGCAGCCCGTTACCTCCCGGCGCTGGGGCCAACGTCCTGACTTTC
CDR3aa: CASSPLPPGAGANVLTF

d_gene: TRBD1
v_gene: TRBV7-9
j_gene: TRBJ2-7
abundance: .
CDR3nt: TGTGCCAGCAGCCCCTGGACAGGCTATTCCTACGAGCAGTACTTC
CDR3aa: CASSPWTGYSYEQYF

d_gene: .
v_gene: TRBV6-5
j_gene: TRBJ1-2
abundance: few
CDR3nt: TGTGCCAGCAGCCCAGGACAGCGCTATGGCTACACCTTC
CDR3aa: CASSPGQRYGYTF

d_gene: .
v_gene: TRBV30
j_gene: TRBJ1-1
abundance: few
CDR3nt: TGTGCCTGGAGTGTAGGCTTGGCGAACACTGAAGCTTTCTTT
CDR3aa: CAWSVGLANTEAFF

d_gene: TRBD2
v_gene: TRBV6-6
j_gene: TRBJ2-7
abundance: .
CDR3nt: TGTGCCAGCAGTAACCTCGGGACTAGCCGCTACGAGCAGTACTTC
CDR3aa: CASSNLGTSRYEQYF

d_gene: .
v_gene: TRBV5-4
j_gene: TRBJ2-7
abundance: .
CDR3nt: TGTGCCAGCAGCTTGACTAGGGGAACGCGGGTGGAGCAGTACTTC
CDR3aa: CASSLTRGTRVEQYF

d_gene: TRBD2
v_gene: TRBV2
j_gene: TRBJ2-5
abundance: .
CDR3nt: TGTGCCAGCAGCCCGACTAGCGGGAGGGAAGAGACCCAGTACTTC
CDR3aa: CASSPTSGREETQYF

d_gene: .
v_gene: TRBV18
j_gene: TRBJ1-1
abundance: .
CDR3nt: TGTGCCAGCTCACCACAGGAGTGGGACACTGAAGCTTTCTTT
CDR3aa: CASSPQEWDTEAFF

d_gene: TRBD2
v_gene: TRBV6-5
j_gene: TRBJ2-7
abundance: .
CDR3nt: TGTGCCAGCAGCCCCCGGCGGGGGGCCGTGTACTTC
CDR3aa: CASSPRRGAVYF

d_gene: TRBD1
v_gene: TRBV11-2
j_gene: TRBJ2-7
abundance: .
CDR3nt: TGTGCCAGCAGCCCACGACAGGGGTGGTACGAGCAGTACTTC
CDR3aa: CASSPRQGWYEQYF

d_gene: .
v_gene: TRBV5-1
j_gene: TRBJ1-2
abundance: .
CDR3nt: TGCGCCAGCACCCTTACTGTCGGGGGTCTGGCGGGGGATGGCTACACCTTC
CDR3aa: CASTLTVGGLAGDGYTF

d_gene: TRBD1
v_gene: TRBV7-8
j_gene: TRBJ2-3
abundance: .
CDR3nt: TGTGCCAGCGCGACAGGGGGGGTTTATGGAGATACGCAGTATTTT
CDR3aa: CASATGGVYGDTQYF

d_gene: .
v_gene: TRBV6-6
j_gene: TRBJ2-1
abundance: .
CDR3nt: TGTGCCAGCAGTGGGGACTTATACAATGAGCAGTTCTTC
CDR3aa: CASSGDLYNEQFF

d_gene: TRBD2
v_gene: TRBV5-1
j_gene: TRBJ2-2
abundance: .
CDR3nt: TGCGCCAGCAGCTTGGCAGCGGGGTTAGGGGCCGGGGAGCTGTTTTTT
CDR3aa: CASSLAAGLGAGELFF

d_gene: TRBD1
v_gene: TRBV28
j_gene: TRBJ2-7
abundance: .
CDR3nt: TGTGCCAGCAGTTCAGCCGGGACAGGGGTAAACGAGCAGTACTTC
CDR3aa: CASSSAGTGVNEQYF